This TCR beta chain was found in a study of blood T cells in healthy people across ages. Overall study findings and caveats: Using unsorted PBMCs precluded a conclusive naive versus antigen-experienced comparison. Those diversity estimates obtained from one million T cells were thought to be underestimates.

Sample-barcoded 5' priming and a J-beta primer mix drove a second PCR of roughly 7 to 11 cycles. The template-switch adaptor was a 5' adaptor with 12 random nucleotides. It tagged each cDNA molecule. TCRdb redid the calling of the 5' RACE reads with MiXCR, one entry per CDR3 protein. The profile shows over a million distinct CDR3 sequences, approximately 38% of them singletons. The V and J ends lost 5 bases and 11 bases respectively, with 18 bases between them. The CDR3 covers 13 residues. As concerns this clonotype: Its antigen is as yet unknown.

The extraction recovered at least 5 micrograms of total RNA per sample. The chain employs TRBV12-3 or TRBV12-4 and TRBJ2-5; D not certain. Sequencing was performed on blood. This clonotype originated in a woman younger than 30 in good health. The CDR3 nucleotides read TGTGCCAGCAGTAGACTCAGGCACAATGAGCAGTACTTC. The encoded protein is CASSRLRHNEQYF.